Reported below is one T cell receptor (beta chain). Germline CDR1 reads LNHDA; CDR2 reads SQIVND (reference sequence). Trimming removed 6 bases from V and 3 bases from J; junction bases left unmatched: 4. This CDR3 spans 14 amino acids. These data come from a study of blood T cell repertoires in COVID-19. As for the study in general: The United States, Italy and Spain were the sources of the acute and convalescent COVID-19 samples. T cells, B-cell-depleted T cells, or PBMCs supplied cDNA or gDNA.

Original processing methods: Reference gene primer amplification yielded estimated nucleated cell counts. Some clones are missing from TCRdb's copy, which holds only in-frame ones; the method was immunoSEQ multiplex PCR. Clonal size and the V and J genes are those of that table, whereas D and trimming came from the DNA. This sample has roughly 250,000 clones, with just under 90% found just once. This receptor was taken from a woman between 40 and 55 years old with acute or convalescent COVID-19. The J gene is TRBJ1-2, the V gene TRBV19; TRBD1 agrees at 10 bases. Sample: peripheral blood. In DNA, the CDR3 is TGTGCCAGTAGAGCCGGGACAGGGGACTATGGCTACACCTTC. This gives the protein CASRAGTGDYGYTF.